Below, 28 T cell receptor beta chains from the same sample are listed, as sequenced in a study of circulating and synovial CD4+ cells in juvenile arthritis. The repertoire was sequenced with immunoSEQ multiplex PCR; TCRdb's copy has only in-frame clones and lacks some. Among tens of thousands of clones listed, roughly 94% were seen once. Sequencing used CD4+ T cells from blood. The receptors stem from a human donor with juvenile idiopathic arthritis.

The gene calls are TRBV27 and TRBJ2-3; 7 bases agree with TRBD1. This CDR3 contains 16 residues. The V gene's germline CDR1 is MNHEY and CDR2 SMNVEV (reference sequence). With 4 bases clipped from V and 4 bases from J, the junction kept 11 bases outside the gene matches. In DNA form, the CDR3 reads TGTGCCAGCAGTTCTTTAAGCAGGGGGTTGGCAGATACGCAGTATTTT. This translates into CASSSLSRGLADTQYF.

This chain joins TRBV11-3 and TRBJ2-5; 9 nucleotides align to TRBD2. Germline V lookup: CDR1 SGHNT, CDR2 YENEEA. The CDR3 is 16 residues long. With 4 bases clipped from V and 6 bases from J, the junction kept 12 bases outside the gene matches. CDR3 amino acids: CASSSGASSGEKTQYF. The DNA of the CDR3 is TGTGCCAGCAGCTCGGGGGCATCTAGCGGGGAGAAGACCCAGTACTTC.

The gene calls are TRBV7-9 and TRBJ1-5; a weak D match, TRBD1 (6 bases). Germline V gene sequence: CDR1 SEHNR, CDR2 FQNEAQ (reference sequence). Trimming pared 6 bases from V and 0 bases from J, leaving 12 bases between. The CDR3 covers 15 residues. CDR3 bases: TGTGCCAGCAGGGGGACAAGAAATAGCAATCAGCCCCAGCATTTT. Amino acids: CASRGTRNSNQPQHF.

The chain combines TRBV4-3 with TRBJ2-4; 8 nucleotides agree with TRBD2. CDR3 size: 16 residues. In germline, CDR1 is LGHNA, CDR2 YSLEER. V trimming: 0 bases; J trimming: 6 bases; junction bases outside the gene matches: 7. The CDR3 sequence is CASSQEAIGRVNIQYF. The CDR3 DNA follows: TGCGCCAGCAGCCAAGAAGCGATCGGGAGGGTAAACATTCAGTACTTC.

The chain uses TRBV19 and TRBJ2-7; D is unclear. Trimming took off 4 bases at V and 3 bases at J, with 13 bases between the two ends. Per the germline V gene, CDR1 is LNHDA and CDR2 is SQIVND (reference sequence). The CDR3 loop spans 14 amino acids. DNA for the CDR3: TGTGCCAGTAGTAGTGCCCATCTCGGCTACGAGCAGTACTTC. Its translation: CASSSAHLGYEQYF.

The rearrangement uses TRBV7-2 and TRBJ1-5, with 8 positions matching TRBD1. Germline CDR1 reads SGHTA; CDR2 reads FQGNSA. The length of the CDR3 is 15 residues. With 3 bases clipped from V and 2 bases from J, the junction kept 3 bases outside the gene matches. CDR3 nucleotide sequence: TGTGCCAGCAGCTTGGACAGGGAGGGCAATCAGCCCCAGCATTTT. As protein: CASSLDREGNQPQHF.

The chain employs TRBV7-2 and TRBJ2-4; a weak D match, TRBD2 (5 bases). The CDR3 spans 17 residues. The V and J ends lost 1 base and 0 bases respectively, with 13 bases between them. Germline-derived CDR1 and CDR2 are SGHTA and FQGNSA. The CDR3 region is CASSLVGRLLAKNIQYF. In DNA, the CDR3 is TGTGCCAGCAGCTTAGTAGGGAGATTACTAGCCAAAAACATTCAGTACTTC.

This rearrangement joins TRBV4-2 to TRBJ1-2; unclear D gene. Germline V CDR1 and CDR2: LGHNA, YNFKEQ. V lost 11 bases and J lost 8, with 6 bases in between. This CDR3 is 8 amino acids long. CDR3 loop: CAAGGYTF. The CDR3 DNA reads TGTGCCGCGGGAGGCTACACCTTC.

The V gene is TRBV19, the J gene TRBJ1-2, with 8 bases identical to TRBD1. This CDR3 has 14 residues. Trimming removed 10 bases from V and 3 bases from J; junction bases left unmatched: 10. Germline assignment: CDR1 LNHDA and CDR2 SQIVND (reference sequence). In DNA form, the CDR3 reads TGTGCCATCCGAACCGGGACAGGAGACTATGGCTACACCTTC. Translated, it gives CAIRTGTGDYGYTF.

The chain is built from TRBV2 and TRBJ1-1; 7 positions match TRBD1. Trimming took 3 bases from V and 0 from J; bases not matched to a gene: 1. The CDR3 is made up of 14 amino acids. Germline V gene data show CDR1 as SNHLY and CDR2 as FYNNEI. The CDR3 region has the DNA TGTGCCAGCAGTGAGGGACAGTTGAACACTGAAGCTTTCTTT. It yields the protein CASSEGQLNTEAFF.

The V and J genes are TRBV29-1 and TRBJ1-1; possibly TRBD1 for D (5 bases). CDR1 and CDR2 (germline): SQVTM, ANQGSEA. Trimming shortened V by 4 bases and J by 0 bases, and 15 bases separated the two germline ends. The CDR3 totals 15 residues. The CDR3 sequence: CSVALQAGVNTEAFF. DNA for the CDR3: TGCAGCGTTGCGTTACAGGCGGGAGTGAACACTGAAGCTTTCTTT.

The J gene is TRBJ2-3, the V gene TRBV10-3; no clear D gene. Trimming took 4 bases from V and 5 from J, leaving 7 bases between them. The CDR3 is made up of 12 amino acids. Germline V gene sequence: CDR1 ENHRY, CDR2 SYGVKD. CDR3 protein: CAISADLDTQYF. In DNA, the CDR3 is TGTGCCATCAGTGCCGACTTAGATACGCAGTATTTT.

This chain connects TRBV27 to TRBJ2-3, with TRBD2 matching 7 bases. This CDR3 contains 14 residues. Germline-derived CDR1 and CDR2 are MNHEY and SMNVEV (reference sequence). J was trimmed by 0 bases and V by 5 bases; bases with no gene match: 2. CDR3 sequence (DNA): TGTGCCAGCAGTGGACTAGACAGCACAGATACGCAGTATTTT. Its translation: CASSGLDSTDTQYF.

The chain has TRBV4-2 and TRBJ1-3, with D unresolved. There are 15 residues in the CDR3. Between the trimmed V and J ends, which lost 0 bases and 0 bases, there was a span of 6 bases. CDR1 is LGHNA, CDR2 YNFKEQ, per germline. CDR3: CASSQDGISGNTIYF. The CDR3 DNA reads as TGTGCCAGCAGCCAAGATGGCATCTCTGGAAACACCATATATTTT.

This sequence joins TRBV4-1 and TRBJ2-5; the D is unclear. This CDR3 is 12 amino acids long. Trimming cost V 4 bases and J 4 bases, with 7 bases left between them. Germline lookup yields CDR1 MGHRA and CDR2 YSYEKL. CDR3 DNA: TGCGCCAGCAGCCGACACGGAGAGACCCAGTACTTC. Protein sequence: CASSRHGETQYF.

The rearrangement links TRBV6-4 to TRBJ2-2; tentatively, D is TRBD2 (6 bases). The CDR3 is made up of 15 amino acids. V was cut by 4 bases and J by 1 base, with 10 bases left in between. Looked up from germline, CDR1 is MRHNA and CDR2 is SNTAGT. The CDR3 loop is CASSAGEMNTGELFF. CDR3 DNA sequence: TGTGCCAGCAGTGCGGGGGAGATGAACACCGGGGAGCTGTTTTTT.

This CDR3 reads CASSEAPSYEQYF. The CDR3 nucleotides read TGTGCCAGCAGTGAAGCGCCGAGTTACGAGCAGTACTTC. V usage is TRBV2 and J usage is TRBJ2-5; no clear D gene. The DNA end is a closer match to TRBJ2-7, so the J assignment may be wrong. This CDR3 is built from 13 residues. The germline CDR1 and CDR2 sequences are SNHLY and FYNNEI.

This rearrangement joins TRBV27 to TRBJ1-6, with D possibly TRBD1 on 5 matching bases. The CDR3 runs to 14 residues. V dropped 4 bases and J dropped 6 bases, with 10 bases sitting between them. Germline loops: CDR1 MNHEY, CDR2 SMNVEV (reference sequence). The DNA for the CDR3 is TGTGCCAGCAGTTCGTGGACAATTAATTCACCCCTCCACTTT. This sequence encodes CASSSWTINSPLHF.

This clone was observed a single time. One end of the junction is discordant with germline, which a read error may explain. This sample also contains other DNA sequences that code for the same CDR3. The gene calls are TRBV25-1 and TRBJ1-6; D remains unclear. Germline V gene lookup returns CDR1 MGHDK and CDR2 SYGVNS. CDR3 length: 12 amino acids. CDR3 in DNA: TGTGCCAGCAGTGAACAGAATTCCCCCCTCCACTTT. Its translation: CASSEQNSPLHF.

Here the CDR3 DNA reads TGTGCCAGCAGACCGCGACAGGGGCCATTCCAAGAGACCCAGTACTTC. It translates to CASRPRQGPFQETQYF. This chain links TRBV2 with TRBJ2-5, with 8 bases aligning to TRBD1. There are 16 residues in the CDR3. V was clipped by 6 bases and J by 1 base; unmatched bases: 10. From germline, CDR1 is SNHLY and CDR2 FYNNEI.

The V and J genes are TRBV2 and TRBJ2-3; no reliable D call. Trimming shortened V by 2 bases and J by 3 bases, and 12 bases separated the two germline ends. This CDR3 contains 15 residues. Germline lookup yields CDR1 SNHLY and CDR2 FYNNEI. This CDR3 is CASSENVRRTDTQYF. The CDR3 bases are TGTGCCAGCAGTGAAAACGTCAGGCGTACAGATACGCAGTATTTT.

CDR3 nucleotide sequence: TGTGCTAGTGGGGGTGACAGGGGCTATGGCTACACCTTC. This codes for CASGGDRGYGYTF. This chain uses TRBV12-5 with TRBJ1-2; 8 bases are a match to TRBD1. The junction had 4 bases not matched to a gene; V was cut back by 6 bases and J by 4 bases. Per germline, CDR1 LGHNT and CDR2 FRNRAP. The CDR3 runs 13 residues.

This chain uses TRBV7-9 with TRBJ2-5; 9 bases fit TRBD2. Near its end, the DNA agrees better with TRBJ2-7, so the J call may be wrong. The CDR3 runs 14 residues. CDR1 and CDR2 (germline): SEHNR, FQNEAQ (reference sequence). CDR3 sequence: CASSQGGGRDEQYF. CDR3 DNA: TGTGCCAGCAGCCAGGGGGGCGGGAGGGACGAGCAGTACTTC.

The rearrangement links TRBV5-1 to TRBJ1-2; weak D call: TRBD1 (6 bases). Per germline, CDR1 SGHRS and CDR2 YFSETQ. CDR3 length equals 15 residues. V lost 3 bases, J lost 4 bases, and 16 bases lay in between. The CDR3 DNA sequence: TGCGCCAGCAGCTCGGACAGTACAGGCGTCTATGGCTACACCTTC. It yields the protein CASSSDSTGVYGYTF.

The chain uses TRBV5-1 and TRBJ2-7; D is possibly TRBD2 (5 bases). CDR3 length equals 13 residues. V was clipped by 5 bases and J by 5 bases, with 14 bases between them. Germline assignment: CDR1 SGHRS and CDR2 YFSETQ. This CDR3 reads CASSSTHGDEQYF. The DNA of the CDR3 is TGCGCCAGCAGTTCTACTCACGGGGACGAGCAGTACTTC.

The V and J genes are TRBV5-1 and TRBJ2-3, with 7 bases fitting TRBD1. Losses at the gene ends were 0 bases for V and 2 bases for J; bases not matched to a gene: 3. The CDR3 is 15 amino acids. Germline assignment: CDR1 SGHRS and CDR2 YFSETQ. The DNA of the CDR3 is TGCGCCAGCAGCTTGGCGACAGGGTTCACAGATACGCAGTATTTT. Protein: CASSLATGFTDTQYF.

The gene calls are TRBV2 and TRBJ2-3, with D unresolved. The CDR3 runs to 12 residues. Germline V CDR1 and CDR2: SNHLY, FYNNEI. V was shortened by 8 bases and J by 2 bases, with 8 bases between the two germline ends. CDR3 residues: CASRGDTDTQYF. The CDR3 coding sequence is TGTGCCAGCCGAGGAGACACAGATACGCAGTATTTT.

This chain connects TRBV5-4 to TRBJ2-3; D is unclear. Per the germline V gene, CDR1 is SGHNT and CDR2 is YYREEE (reference sequence). This CDR3 comprises 13 residues. V shed 0 bases and J shed 5 bases, with 7 bases lying between them. CDR3 region: CASSLVGRDTQYF. CDR3 nucleotide sequence: TGTGCCAGCAGCTTGGTTGGGCGAGATACGCAGTATTTT. Based on the CDR3 plus reference TRBV5-4 and TRBJ2-3, the full variable domain is ETGVTQSPTHLIKTRGQQVTLRCSSQSGHNTVSWYQQALGQGPQFIFQYYREEENGRGNFPPRFSGLQFPNYSSELNVNALELDDSALYLCASSLVGRDTQYFGPGTRLTVL.